These 3 T cell receptor beta chains were sequenced from one sample in a study of cytomegalovirus exposure and HLA in healthy donors. The PCR was carried out with 60 Vbeta primers and 13 Jbeta primers. Generated by immunoSEQ multiplex PCR, the TCRdb table keeps only in-frame clones and is missing some. The sample consists of 110,000 or so clones, around 86% of them appearing once. Sequenced material: PBMCs. The source is a woman between 35 and 50 years old in good health and CMV-seronegative.

The CDR3 sequence is CASSFTGFTYEQYF. The CDR3, as DNA: TGCGCCAGCAGCTTTACAGGGTTCACCTACGAGCAGTACTTC. J is TRBJ2-7 and V is TRBV5-1, with TRBD1 as a possible D gene (6 bases). Trimming pared 2 bases from V and 2 bases from J, leaving 11 bases between. This CDR3 spans 14 amino acids. Germline-derived CDR1 and CDR2 are SGHRS and YFSETQ.

This clone was seen once. The chain links TRBV7-2 to TRBJ2-4, with unresolved D. The CDR3 extends over 14 amino acids. Germline loops: CDR1 SGHTA, CDR2 FQGNSA. The ends were cut back, 5 bases at V and 2 bases at J, with 10 bases in the middle. The CDR3 spells CASSATGSKNIQYF. CDR3 nucleotide sequence: TGTGCCAGCAGCGCTACTGGTTCCAAAAACATTCAGTACTTC.

This clone was seen only once. The rearrangement links TRBV4-1 to TRBJ2-7, with TRBD2 matching 12 bases. The junction had 13 bases not matched to a gene; V was cut back by 4 bases and J by 3 bases. The CDR3 contains 18 residues. Germline loops: CDR1 MGHRA, CDR2 YSYEKL. CDR3 region: CASSLRPRTSGINYEQYF. The DNA for the CDR3 is TGCGCCAGCAGCCTGCGCCCCCGGACTAGCGGGATAAACTACGAGCAGTACTTC.